A selection of T cell receptor beta chains follows, all from one sample in a study of early T cells in non-severe SARS-CoV-2 infection. TCRdb reprocessed the 5' RACE reads via MiXCR and lists one record per CDR3 protein. This table has over 85,000 distinct CDR3 sequences, around 13% appearing once. Sequencing was performed on whole blood. These receptors were taken from an adult who was a healthcare worker with PCR-confirmed SARS-CoV-2 infection or an uninfected control (not recorded which). CDR3s include the opening cysteine and the closing phenylalanine or tryptophan. The order of the fields is V gene, J gene, D gene, clone size, CDR3 protein, CDR3 DNA. D genes are given only for firm matches. Size is stated for part of the rows, as once, few or many counts, or as a class when the clone is expanded.

TRBV5-1,TRBJ2-7,-,-,CASSLEPASNYEQYF,TGCGCCAGCAGCTTGGAACCGGCGAGTAACTACGAGCAGTACTTC
TRBV30,TRBJ2-7,-,-,CAWRPPRDLLSYEQYF,TGTGCCTGGAGGCCCCCCCGGGACTTACTTTCCTACGAGCAGTACTTC
TRBV25-1,TRBJ2-1,TRBD2,few,CASSDGLAGGHLYNEQFF,TGTGCCAGCAGTGACGGACTAGCGGGGGGCCATCTCTACAATGAGCAGTTCTTC
TRBV12-3/TRBV12-4,TRBJ1-5,TRBD1,many,CASNNRGGNQPQHF,TGTGCCAGCAACAACAGGGGCGGCAATCAGCCCCAGCATTTT
TRBV6-6,TRBJ2-2,-,-,CVSSDGAAGTGELFF,TGTGTCAGCAGTGACGGGGCGGCGGGCACCGGGGAGCTGTTTTTT
TRBV12-3/TRBV12-4,TRBJ2-1,TRBD2,few,CASNLLAGANEQFF,TGTGCCAGCAATTTACTAGCGGGAGCAAATGAGCAGTTCTTC
TRBV25-1,TRBJ2-1,TRBD1,-,CASSTGGAGRNEQFF,TGTGCCAGTAGCACAGGGGGCGCGGGTAGGAATGAGCAGTTCTTC
TRBV2,TRBJ1-1,-,many,CASILSLEGGPEAFF,TGTGCCAGCATATTGTCTCTGGAGGGGGGCCCTGAAGCTTTCTTT
TRBV6-2/TRBV6-3,TRBJ2-1,-,few,CASSYGAGTYNEQFF,TGTGCCAGCAGTTACGGGGCGGGAACCTACAATGAGCAGTTCTTC
TRBV14,TRBJ2-2,-,many,CASSQFVRGELFF,TGTGCCAGCAGCCAGTTTGTCAGGGGTGAGCTGTTTTTT
TRBV3-1,TRBJ2-2,TRBD2,few,CASSPLADPPAGELFF,TGTGCCAGCAGCCCACTAGCGGATCCCCCGGCCGGGGAGCTGTTTTTT
TRBV11-2,TRBJ2-1,TRBD2,many,CASSLQGGLGLAIYNEQFF,TGTGCCAGCAGCTTACAAGGGGGCTTGGGACTAGCTATCTACAATGAGCAGTTCTTC
TRBV7-9,TRBJ2-7,TRBD2,many,CASSLSSGRDEQYF,TGTGCCAGCAGCTTATCTAGCGGTCGGGACGAGCAGTACTTC
TRBV11-2,TRBJ1-6,-,many,CASSLEKGGNSPLHF,TGTGCCAGCAGCTTGGAAAAGGGGGGTAATTCACCCCTCCACTTT
TRBV20-1,TRBJ2-1,-,-,CSARESGEQFF,TGCAGTGCTAGAGAGTCAGGCGAGCAGTTCTTC
TRBV20-1,TRBJ2-1,TRBD2,few,CSAQGLAGDYNEQFF,TGCAGTGCTCAGGGACTAGCGGGGGACTACAATGAGCAGTTCTTC
TRBV24-1,TRBJ2-5,-,many,CATSVGKTQYF,TGTGCCACCAGTGTGGGAAAGACCCAGTACTTC
TRBV9,TRBJ1-3,-,once,CASSVERTPGNTIYF,TGTGCCAGCAGCGTAGAAAGGACACCGGGAAACACCATATATTTT
TRBV7-6,TRBJ2-1,-,once,CASSPGVRGQLYNEQFF,TGTGCCAGCAGCCCGGGGGTCCGCGGACAACTTTACAATGAGCAGTTCTTC
TRBV29-1,TRBJ2-2,-,-,CSVGQEPTGELFF,TGCAGCGTTGGACAGGAACCCACCGGGGAGCTGTTTTTT
TRBV4-3,TRBJ2-7,-,-,CASSLTKTTYEQYF,TGCGCCAGCAGCCTGACAAAGACCACCTACGAGCAGTACTTC
TRBV6-1,TRBJ2-7,-,-,CAVNHREHYEQYF,TGTGCCGTAAACCACCGGGAACACTACGAGCAGTACTTC
TRBV7-2,TRBJ1-6,TRBD1,many,CASSIDRASPLHF,TGTGCCAGCAGCATCGACAGGGCTTCACCCCTCCACTTT